The clone carrying this T cell receptor (beta chain) was picked up one time. The data belong to a study of CD8+ T cells in alopecia areata. RNA was isolated and reverse transcribed to cDNA, the sequencing template. The data were produced by immunoSEQ multiplex PCR, yet TCRdb's version contains in-frame clones alone and is incomplete. The sample shows about 160,000 clones, over 70% of them seen only once. Sequenced material: CD8+ T cells sorted from blood, taken at week 0. The sequence derives from a human donor with alopecia areata.

The CDR3 DNA sequence: TGTGCCAGCAGCTCCCTGGGGGGCGAGCAGTACTTC. Protein sequence: CASSSLGGEQYF. V usage is TRBV13 and J usage is TRBJ2-7; D may be TRBD2 (6 bases). Per germline, CDR1 PRHDT and CDR2 FYEKMQ (reference sequence). V gave up 4 bases and J gave up 6 bases, with 10 bases separating them. The CDR3 is 12 amino acids.